The rows below give T cell receptor beta chains drawn from one sample of a study of siplizumab effects on memory and regulatory T cells. Only in-frame clones appear in the TCRdb table, and some are missing; sequencing was by immunoSEQ multiplex PCR. This table has some 100,000 clones, more than 90% appearing once. Sample: CD4+ T cells sorted from blood. Receptor source: a human donor in good health. Some clones in this sample may be carry-over from other donors' samples. Both conserved end residues are trimmed from each CDR3. Fields, in order: V gene, J gene, CDR3 protein.

v_call: TRBV7-9; j_call: TRBJ2-1; cdr3_aa: ASSSTLAATYNEQF
v_call: TRBV27; j_call: TRBJ1-2; cdr3_aa: ASSPGLRDHYGYT
v_call: TRBV7-2; j_call: TRBJ2-1; cdr3_aa: ASSETRNPFNEQF
v_call: TRBV2; j_call: TRBJ2-5; cdr3_aa: ASSRDKSQETQY
v_call: TRBV11-2; j_call: TRBJ1-2; cdr3_aa: ASSSGWTLTHDYGYT
v_call: TRBV25-1; j_call: TRBJ2-7; cdr3_aa: ASSSLAGGGYEQY
v_call: TRBV7-9; j_call: TRBJ2-4; cdr3_aa: ASSLAGSKNIQY
v_call: TRBV9; j_call: TRBJ2-1; cdr3_aa: ASSVSSGSEWQF
v_call: TRBV7-9; j_call: TRBJ2-7; cdr3_aa: ASSLVVSDYEQY
v_call: TRBV9; j_call: TRBJ2-5; cdr3_aa: ASTPSSGWEETQY
v_call: TRBV28; j_call: TRBJ2-7; cdr3_aa: ASSLTGANYEQY
v_call: TRBV6-5; j_call: TRBJ2-3; cdr3_aa: ASSYRTGQSDTQY
v_call: TRBV29-1; j_call: TRBJ2-2; cdr3_aa: SVDRGGGELF
v_call: TRBV28; j_call: TRBJ1-2; cdr3_aa: ASSVQPTANYGYT